The 10 T cell receptor beta chains listed next were all sequenced from one sample in a study of blood T cell repertoires in COVID-19. Only in-frame clones appear in the TCRdb table, and some are missing; sequencing was by immunoSEQ multiplex PCR. This sample yields a few hundred thousand clones, of which approximately 87% are seen a single time; 1.5% to 2% belongs to the top ten. Sequences were obtained from PBMCs or T cells enriched from blood (not recorded which). Every receptor here comes from a woman aged 40-49 years who had recovered from COVID-19.

This clone has only a few counts. This CDR3 is CASSIVSGGTEAFF. The CDR3 DNA reads as TGTGCCAGTAGTATAGTGTCAGGGGGCACTGAAGCTTTCTTT. V is TRBV19 and J is TRBJ1-1; the match to TRBD1 covers 7 bases. In germline, CDR1 is LNHDA, CDR2 SQIVND (reference sequence). The CDR3 is 14 residues long. The junction had 3 bases not matched to a gene; V was cut back by 1 base and J by 4 bases. Supplemented by reference TRBV19 and TRBJ1-1, the full variable domain reads DGGITQSPKYLFRKEGQNVTLSCEQNLNHDAMYWYRQDPGQGLRLIYYSQIVNDFQKGDIAEGYSVSREKKESFPLTVTSAQKNPTAFYLCASSIVSGGTEAFFGQGTRLTVV.

The rearrangement joins TRBV10-1 to TRBJ2-7; no clear D. Trimming cost V 3 bases and J 6 bases, with 9 bases left between them. Germline V gene sequence: CDR1 WNHNN, CDR2 SYGVQD (reference sequence). CDR3 length: 12 amino acids. This chain's CDR3 is CASSEDEREQYF. The CDR3 DNA follows: TGCGCCAGCAGTGAAGATGAGCGCGAGCAGTACTTC.

The V gene is TRBV10-1, the J gene TRBJ1-1; a possible D gene is TRBD1 (5 bases). CDR3 length: 15 amino acids. Germline CDR1 WNHNN, CDR2 SYGVQD (reference sequence). The ends were cut back, 3 bases at V and 4 bases at J, with 15 bases in the middle. The DNA of the CDR3 is TGCGCCAGCAGTGATTCGGCACTCGGGGGCACTGAAGCTTTCTTT. It codes for CASSDSALGGTEAFF.

The chain recombines TRBV30 with TRBJ2-5, with unresolved D. This CDR3 region has 11 residues. Germline values: CDR1 GTSNPN, CDR2 SVGIG (reference sequence). V was cut by 1 base and J by 4 bases, with 4 bases left in between. CDR3 amino acids: CAWSALETQYF. Written as DNA, the CDR3 is TGTGCCTGGAGTGCGTTAGAGACCCAGTACTTC. Full variable domain (outside the CDR3, taken from reference TRBV30 and TRBJ2-5): SQTIHQWPATLVQPVGSPLSLECTVEGTSNPNLYWYRQAAGRGLQLLFYSVGIGQISSEVPQNLSASRPQDRQFILSSKKLLLSDSGFYLCAWSALETQYFGPGTRLLVL.

The V and J genes are TRBV10-3 and TRBJ2-2, with D tentatively TRBD2 (5 bases). Germline V gene lookup returns CDR1 ENHRY and CDR2 SYGVKD. This CDR3 has 17 amino acids. V was pared by 8 bases and J by 0 bases, with 19 bases between. DNA for the CDR3: TGTGCCATCTTTTTACGTTCCCCCGGGACGAACACCGGGGAGCTGTTTTTT. It translates to CAIFLRSPGTNTGELFF.

The V call is TRBV19, the J call TRBJ1-1; 10 bases are shared with TRBD1. Unmatched junction bases numbered 11, after V lost 7 bases and J lost 12 bases. The CDR3 covers 13 residues. Germline V gene lookup returns CDR1 LNHDA and CDR2 SQIVND (reference sequence). CDR3 region: CASTISGTGESFF. The DNA of the CDR3 is TGTGCCAGTACCATTTCCGGGACAGGGGAGTCTTTCTTT. Supplemented by reference TRBV19 and TRBJ1-1, the full variable domain reads DGGITQSPKYLFRKEGQNVTLSCEQNLNHDAMYWYRQDPGQGLRLIYYSQIVNDFQKGDIAEGYSVSREKKESFPLTVTSAQKNPTAFYLCASTISGTGESFFGQGTRLTVV.

The V gene is TRBV5-1, the J gene TRBJ1-4; TRBD1 matches 7 bases. There are 14 residues in the CDR3. Germline lookup yields CDR1 SGHRS and CDR2 YFSETQ. Trimming cost V 6 bases and J 7 bases; bases outside gene matches: 9. The DNA of the CDR3 is TGCGCCAGCACTGACAGGGCGGATCGTGAAAAACTGTTTTTT. Its translation: CASTDRADREKLFF. Looking up the rest from reference TRBV5-1 and TRBJ1-4 gives the full variable domain: KAGVTQTPRYLIKTRGQQVTLSCSPISGHRSVSWYQQTPGQGLQFLFEYFSETQRNKGNFPGRFSGRQFSNSRSEMNVSTLELGDSALYLCASTDRADREKLFFGSGTQLSVL.

The rearrangement uses TRBV20-1 and TRBJ1-1; no reliable D call. The CDR3 is 15 residues long. Per germline, CDR1 DFQATT and CDR2 SNEGSKA (reference sequence). Trimming shortened V by 3 bases and J by 1 base, and 15 bases separated the two germline ends. CDR3 residues: CSASGGRLGNTEAFF. CDR3 nucleotide sequence: TGCAGTGCTAGTGGAGGTCGCTTGGGGAACACTGAAGCTTTCTTT.

The V call is TRBV4-1, the J call TRBJ1-2; 9 nucleotides match TRBD1. The CDR3 covers 15 residues. Germline V CDR1 and CDR2: MGHRA, YSYEKL. V was clipped by 1 base and J by 1 base; unmatched bases: 1. This CDR3 reads CASSQGQGDNYGYTF. CDR3 bases: TGCGCCAGCAGCCAAGGACAGGGGGATAACTATGGCTACACCTTC.

The chain has TRBV2 and TRBJ2-1, with D uncertain. Germline assignment: CDR1 SNHLY and CDR2 FYNNEI. The CDR3 runs 14 residues. The V gene lost 2 bases and the J gene lost 7 bases, with 12 bases spanning the gap. The CDR3 loop is CASSEIRRRNEQFF. In DNA, the CDR3 is TGTGCCAGCAGTGAAATTAGGAGACGGAATGAGCAGTTCTTC.